The 26 T cell receptor beta chains below come from one sample, sequenced in a study of cytomegalovirus exposure and HLA in healthy donors. PCR primers comprised 60 Vbeta and 13 Jbeta primers. Measured with immunoSEQ multiplex PCR; TCRdb has only the in-frame clones, and not every one. The sample comprises around 180,000 clones, roughly four fifths of which are singletons, and 1.5% to 2% rests with the top ten. Sequenced sample: PBMCs. The receptors derive from a man younger than 35 in good health and CMV-seronegative.

The chain carries TRBV15 and TRBJ2-7; tentatively, D is TRBD1 (5 bases). The V gene lost 0 bases and the J gene lost 3 bases, with 27 bases spanning the gap. Germline V lookup: CDR1 LNHNV, CDR2 YYDKDF (reference sequence). The CDR3 runs 20 residues. In DNA, the CDR3 is TGTGCCACCAGCAGAGACCACCTAGAGGTATATGTGACAGAGAACTACGAGCAGTACTTC. As protein: CATSRDHLEVYVTENYEQYF.

This CDR3 is CASSTKWTGFGEKLFF. The CDR3, as DNA: TGCGCCAGCAGCACGAAATGGACAGGGTTCGGAGAAAAACTGTTTTTT. V usage is TRBV4-3 and J usage is TRBJ1-4, with 8 bases fitting TRBD1. The germline CDR1 and CDR2 sequences are LGHNA and YSLEER. V shed 5 bases and J 8 bases; nucleotides not matched to a gene: 13. This CDR3 comprises 16 residues.

The rearrangement uses TRBV7-3 and TRBJ2-1, with TRBD2 identical over 10 bases. The CDR3 totals 14 residues. J was trimmed by 9 bases and V by 6 bases; bases with no gene match: 8. Germline V CDR1 and CDR2: SGHTA, FQGTGA. The CDR3 sequence is CASSRASGRGEQFF. CDR3 DNA: TGTGCCAGCAGTAGGGCTAGCGGGAGAGGTGAGCAGTTCTTC. The full variable domain, its missing parts supplied by reference TRBV7-3 and TRBJ2-1, is GAGVSQTPSNKVTEKGKYVELRCDPISGHTALYWYRQSLGQGPEFLIYFQGTGAADDSGLPNDRFFAVRPEGSVSTLKIQRTERGDSAVYLCASSRASGRGEQFFGPGTRLTVL.

The chain carries TRBV4-3 and TRBJ2-1, with 7 bases identical to TRBD2. Germline CDR1 is LGHNA and CDR2 is YSLEER. The CDR3 has 16 residues. V shed 1 base, J shed 4 bases, and the junction held 7 bases outside the gene matches. The CDR3 sequence: CASSQGGGTQYNEQFF. CDR3 DNA: TGCGCCAGCAGCCAAGGGGGGGGGACCCAATACAATGAGCAGTTCTTC.

The genes are TRBV2 and TRBJ1-4, with D possibly being TRBD1 (6 bases). The CDR3 runs to 15 residues. Germline values: CDR1 SNHLY, CDR2 FYNNEI. V lost 6 bases and J 3 bases, leaving 14 bases between the germline ends. CDR3 region: CASRPRDNANEKLFF. CDR3 nucleotide sequence: TGTGCCAGCAGACCCCGGGACAATGCTAATGAAAAACTGTTTTTT.

CDR3 residues: CASSGQQAQYF. In DNA form, the CDR3 reads TGTGCCAGCAGTGGTCAGCAGGCTCAGTACTTC. V is TRBV6-5 and J is TRBJ2-5; no clear D gene. V dropped 5 bases and J dropped 11 bases, with 12 bases sitting between them. The CDR3 is 11 amino acids. Germline CDR1 and CDR2: MNHEY and SVGAGI.

This sequence joins TRBV12-5 and TRBJ2-3, with 10 bases that match TRBD2. The CDR3 spans 15 residues. CDR1 is LGHNT and CDR2 is FRNRAP in the germline V gene. V shed 3 bases and J 5 bases; nucleotides not matched to a gene: 5. CDR3 bases: TGTGCTAGTGGTTTTCTAGCGGGAGAGGAAGATACGCAGTATTTT. This encodes CASGFLAGEEDTQYF.

The chain joins TRBV19 to TRBJ2-2; no reliable D call. The germline V gene has CDR1 LNHDA and CDR2 SQIVND (reference sequence). V was pared by 4 bases and J by 0 bases, with 12 bases between. The CDR3 runs to 16 residues. The CDR3 nucleotides are TGTGCCAGTAGTACCGCATCAGGATCGAACACCGGGGAGCTGTTTTTT. Translating it yields CASSTASGSNTGELFF.

The CDR3 region has the DNA TGTGCCTGCCGACCGGGACTAGCGGGGCCCGAGCAGTACTTC. Translated, it gives CACRPGLAGPEQYF. The genes are TRBV27 and TRBJ2-7; 13 positions match TRBD2. Germline lookup yields CDR1 MNHEY and CDR2 SMNVEV (reference sequence). This CDR3 has 14 amino acids. Trimming removed 11 bases from V and 6 bases from J; junction bases left unmatched: 10.

The V gene is TRBV7-9, the J gene TRBJ1-1; 7 nucleotides align to TRBD1. Trimming cost V 5 bases and J 4 bases; bases outside gene matches: 7. The CDR3 has 14 amino acids. Per germline, CDR1 SEHNR and CDR2 FQNEAQ (reference sequence). The CDR3 sequence is CASSPTYRGTEAFF. The CDR3 DNA is TGTGCCAGCAGCCCCACATACAGGGGCACTGAAGCTTTCTTT.

The rearrangement uses TRBV7-9 and TRBJ2-5; no reliable D call. The CDR3 is made up of 14 amino acids. The germline V and J ends were trimmed by 1 base and 1 base, with 7 bases remaining between them. Germline assignment: CDR1 SEHNR and CDR2 FQNEAQ (reference sequence). CDR3 sequence reads: CASSLVQSQETQYF. CDR3 bases: TGTGCCAGCAGCTTAGTACAGTCCCAAGAGACCCAGTACTTC. The full variable domain, in which reference TRBV7-9 and TRBJ2-5 provide the parts outside the CDR3, is DTGVSQNPRHKITKRGQNVTFRCDPISEHNRLYWYRQTLGQGPEFLTYFQNEAQLEKSRLLSDRFSAERPKGSFSTLEIQRTEQGDSAMYLCASSLVQSQETQYFGPGTRLLVL.

This CDR3 reads CSVRTSRNNEQFF. DNA for the CDR3: TGCAGCGTCAGGACTAGCCGGAACAATGAGCAGTTCTTC. The chain employs TRBV29-1 and TRBJ2-1; TRBD2 matches 8 bases. The V and J ends lost 6 bases and 5 bases, in that order; junction bases with no gene match: 6. CDR3 length: 13 amino acids. The germline gives CDR1 SQVTM, CDR2 ANQGSEA.

A note on this clone: Relative to the germline gene, one junction end is altered; a read error may explain this. The chain couples TRBV4-1 to TRBJ2-4, with 8 bases identical to TRBD1. Per germline, CDR1 MGHRA and CDR2 YSYEKL. This CDR3 contains 13 residues. This CDR3 reads CASSQDRDARLLF. In nucleotides, the CDR3 is TGCGCCAGCAGCCAGGACAGGGACGCCCGGCTCTTGTTC.

This clone appeared a single time. The rearrangement links TRBV5-4 to TRBJ2-1; D possibly corresponds to TRBD2 (6 bases). CDR3 length: 16 amino acids. V lost 0 bases and J 1 base, leaving 11 bases between the germline ends. Per the germline V gene, CDR1 is SGHNT and CDR2 is YYREEE (reference sequence). CDR3 protein: CASSLAGSGSYNEQFF. As DNA, the CDR3 is TGTGCCAGCAGCTTGGCCGGAAGCGGGTCCTACAATGAGCAGTTCTTC. The variable domain in full, with the rest retrieved from reference TRBV5-4 and TRBJ2-1, is ETGVTQSPTHLIKTRGQQVTLRCSSQSGHNTVSWYQQALGQGPQFIFQYYREEENGRGNFPPRFSGLQFPNYSSELNVNALELDDSALYLCASSLAGSGSYNEQFFGPGTRLTVL.

This clone was recorded once. J is TRBJ2-3 and V is TRBV19, with D perhaps TRBD1 (5 bases). This CDR3 spans 15 amino acids. Trimming shortened V by 5 bases and J by 7 bases, and 19 bases separated the two germline ends. Germline loops: CDR1 LNHDA, CDR2 SQIVND (reference sequence). The CDR3 reads CASSAAPGRTNTQYF. The CDR3 DNA sequence: TGTGCCAGTAGTGCGGCTCCCGGACGGACAAATACGCAGTATTTT.

The chain couples TRBV6-5 to TRBJ1-1; 7 bases map to TRBD1. CDR3 length: 16 residues. Germline V lookup: CDR1 MNHEY, CDR2 SVGAGI. Germline trimming cut 0 bases from V and 2 bases from J; bases unmatched to any gene: 6. As DNA, the CDR3 is TGTGCCAGCAGTTACTCGTCGGGGACAGCTAACACTGAAGCTTTCTTT. Its protein is CASSYSSGTANTEAFF.

This clone was observed a single time. The CDR3 protein is CASSLEAGGPAEQYF. CDR3 sequence (DNA): TGTGCCAGCAGCTTAGAAGCGGGGGGACCCGCCGAGCAGTACTTC. The rearrangement joins TRBV7-9 to TRBJ2-5; 9 nucleotides align to TRBD2. The last part of the DNA fits TRBJ2-7 better; the J call may be wrong. There are 15 residues in the CDR3. Germline V CDR1 and CDR2: SEHNR, FQNEAQ (reference sequence).

This chain joins TRBV6-5 and TRBJ2-3, with D maybe TRBD2 (5 bases). This CDR3 contains 11 residues. CDR1 and CDR2 (germline): MNHEY, SVGAGI. V was trimmed by 8 bases and J by 5 bases, leaving 8 bases between them. Here the CDR3 DNA reads TGTGCCAGCGGGAGAGGAGATACGCAGTATTTT. Its translation is CASGRGDTQYF.

V and J are TRBV4-1 and TRBJ1-2; D is unresolved. The ends were cut back, 0 bases at V and 7 bases at J, with 6 bases in the middle. The CDR3 is made up of 12 amino acids. Germline loops: CDR1 MGHRA, CDR2 YSYEKL. The CDR3 sequence is CASSQDPFGYTF. CDR3 coding DNA: TGCGCCAGCAGCCAAGATCCATTTGGCTACACCTTC.

The chain carries TRBV2 and TRBJ1-3, with 11 bases lining up with TRBD1. Germline-derived CDR1 and CDR2 are SNHLY and FYNNEI. J was trimmed by 0 bases and V by 6 bases; bases with no gene match: 13. The CDR3 has 19 amino acids. The CDR3 DNA follows: TGTGCCAGCAGCGCGTTTGGGACAGGGGGTATGATCTCTGGAAACACCATATATTTT. This codes for CASSAFGTGGMISGNTIYF.

A word on this clone: One end of the junction does not line up with germline, which may come from a read error. J is TRBJ2-1 and V is TRBV4-1; the D gene is possibly TRBD1 (6 bases). Per germline, CDR1 MGHRA and CDR2 YSYEKL. This CDR3 spans 18 amino acids. CDR3 sequence (DNA): TGCGTCAGCAGCCAGGTACTGCCGGGACACATCTCCTACAATGAGCAGTTCTTC. Its translation: CVSSQVLPGHISYNEQFF.

V gene TRBV28 combines with J gene TRBJ1-4; 9 bases fit TRBD1. CDR3 length: 17 residues. Germline trimming cut 4 bases from V and 7 bases from J; bases unmatched to any gene: 13. CDR1 and CDR2 (germline): MDHEN, SYDVKM. CDR3 loop: CASSSGQGVPFGEKLFF. The CDR3 nucleotides read TGTGCCAGCAGTTCGGGACAGGGCGTCCCATTTGGTGAAAAACTGTTTTTT.

The chain joins TRBV7-2 to TRBJ2-7, with 10 nucleotides matching TRBD2. CDR1 is SGHTA, CDR2 FQGNSA, per germline. With 8 bases clipped from V and 0 bases from J, the junction kept 4 bases outside the gene matches. The CDR3 spans 14 residues. The CDR3 is CASALAGGSYEQYF. DNA for the CDR3: TGTGCCAGCGCCTTAGCGGGAGGCTCCTACGAGCAGTACTTC.

This chain connects TRBV19 to TRBJ2-1, with TRBD1 as a possible D gene (6 bases). V was shortened by 3 bases and J by 4 bases, with 16 bases between the two germline ends. This CDR3 has 16 residues. Germline V lookup: CDR1 LNHDA, CDR2 SQIVND (reference sequence). The CDR3 region has the DNA TGTGCCAGTAGTATTTCTGTGACAGGCTATTACAATGAGCAGTTCTTC. Protein sequence: CASSISVTGYYNEQFF.

This chain uses TRBV6-5 with TRBJ1-1; 9 bases agree with TRBD1. The CDR3 spans 14 residues. CDR1 and CDR2 from the germline V gene are MNHEY and SVGAGI. Losses at the gene ends were 7 bases for V and 2 bases for J; bases not matched to a gene: 5. The CDR3 protein is CASTGQGGNTEAFF. The CDR3 nucleotides read TGTGCCAGCACGGGACAGGGAGGTAACACTGAAGCTTTCTTT.

J is TRBJ2-3 and V is TRBV7-2; a possible D gene is TRBD2 (6 bases). Trimming took 1 base from V and 3 from J, leaving 17 bases between them. The V gene's germline CDR1 is SGHTA and CDR2 FQGNSA. The CDR3 is 17 amino acids. CDR3 sequence (DNA): TGTGCCAGCAGCTTAGTTGTTAGGCGCGGGGTTACAGATACGCAGTATTTT. This encodes CASSLVVRRGVTDTQYF.